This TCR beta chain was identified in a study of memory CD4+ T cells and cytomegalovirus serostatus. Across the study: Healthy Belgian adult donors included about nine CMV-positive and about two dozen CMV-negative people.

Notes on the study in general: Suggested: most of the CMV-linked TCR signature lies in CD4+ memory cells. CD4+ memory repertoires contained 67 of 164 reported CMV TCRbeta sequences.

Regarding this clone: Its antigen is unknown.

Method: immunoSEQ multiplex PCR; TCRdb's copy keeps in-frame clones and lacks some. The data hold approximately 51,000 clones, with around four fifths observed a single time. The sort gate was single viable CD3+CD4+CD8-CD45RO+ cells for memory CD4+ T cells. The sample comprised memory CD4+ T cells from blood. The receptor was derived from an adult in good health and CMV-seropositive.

The CDR3 protein is CASSRSLGNTIYF. The CDR3 DNA reads TGTGCCAGCAGCCGCAGTTTGGGAAACACCATATATTTT. The V gene is TRBV5-6, the J gene TRBJ1-3; no firm D call. The CDR3 totals 13 residues. Trimming pared 4 bases from V and 4 bases from J, leaving 9 bases between. Per germline, CDR1 SGHDT and CDR2 YYEEEE.